Listed below are T cell receptor beta chains from one sample, sequenced in a study of CD8+CD57+ T cells in acquired aplastic anemia. MiXCR, run by TCRdb on the reads, gives a single entry per CDR3 protein. The data show roughly 280,000 distinct CDR3 sequences, 56% seen once. Sequenced material: sorted CD4+, CD8+, or CD8+CD57+ T cells (not recorded which) from PBMCs. Source of these receptors: a human donor with aplastic anemia. Both conserved end residues are part of each CDR3.

CDR3	V	J
CASSQAGGVRGNEQFF	TRBV14	TRBJ2-1
CASRMEGLETQYF	TRBV7-9	TRBJ2-5
CASSEWAGKVDSEQFF	TRBV10-1	-
CATSGGVSYGYTF	TRBV15	TRBJ1-2
CASSRTYNEQFF	TRBV14	TRBJ2-1
CASRENTFSNQPQHF	TRBV2	TRBJ1-5
CSALHSGPAGNEQFF	TRBV20-1	TRBJ2-1
CASSLQLAGAYNEQFF	TRBV7-8	TRBJ2-1
CASSYSGVSYEQYF	TRBV6-6	TRBJ2-7
CASSETEETQYF	TRBV10-1	TRBJ2-5
CASSPNGAEDEKLFF	TRBV25-1	TRBJ1-4
CSVDGGEDNEQFF	TRBV29-1	TRBJ2-1
CASSPDLSSYNEQFF	TRBV7-3	TRBJ2-1
CSVEEVSMGQYF	TRBV29-1	TRBJ2-7
CASSLVVWGPPQTGELFF	TRBV7-8	TRBJ2-2
CASSDPRPNSPLHF	TRBV2	TRBJ1-6
CSARVQGDTEAFF	TRBV20-1	TRBJ1-1
CASSGGTVNTEAFF	TRBV6-1	TRBJ1-1
CASSVGGGEQYF	TRBV9	TRBJ2-7
CASSVTGVSALAPLHF	TRBV5-6	TRBJ1-6
CSAGLESFTDTQYF	TRBV20-1	TRBJ2-3
CASSEGHSNEKLFF	TRBV2	TRBJ1-4
CASSQNLAGTGELFF	TRBV5-1	TRBJ2-2
CSAREANSNTEAFF	TRBV20-1	TRBJ1-1
CASSDGTMINYGYTF	TRBV5-1	TRBJ1-2
CASSELSVDQPQHF	TRBV2	TRBJ1-5